Sequencing of this T cell receptor (beta chain) was carried out in a study of regulatory T cells in long-lasting Graves disease. J gave up 4 bases and V 3 bases, and 7 bases lay outside the gene matches. The CDR3 consists of 15 residues. Germline CDR1 is SEHNR and CDR2 is FQNEAQ (reference sequence). CDR3 regions were amplified by Arm-PCR using iRepertoire HTBI primers to build TCR beta libraries. TCRdb passed the multiplex PCR reads through MiXCR, listing each CDR3 protein once. The sample yields roughly 420,000 distinct CDR3 sequences, 15% to 19% seen once. Described time point: newly diagnosed GD, antithyroid drugs for less than 3 months. There was RNA extracted from PBMCs, and the TCR library was made from it. This clonotype was picked up many times.

Sample: peripheral blood mononuclear cells (PBMCs), taken at new diagnosis, from a patient treated with antithyroid drugs. The TCR sequence derives from a female donor with Graves disease. The chain employs TRBV7-9 and TRBJ2-5, with TRBD2 identical over 8 bases. Here the CDR3 reads CASSLERERGETQYF. CDR3 nucleotide sequence: TGTGCCAGCAGCTTGGAGCGGGAGAGGGGAGAGACCCAGTACTTC.